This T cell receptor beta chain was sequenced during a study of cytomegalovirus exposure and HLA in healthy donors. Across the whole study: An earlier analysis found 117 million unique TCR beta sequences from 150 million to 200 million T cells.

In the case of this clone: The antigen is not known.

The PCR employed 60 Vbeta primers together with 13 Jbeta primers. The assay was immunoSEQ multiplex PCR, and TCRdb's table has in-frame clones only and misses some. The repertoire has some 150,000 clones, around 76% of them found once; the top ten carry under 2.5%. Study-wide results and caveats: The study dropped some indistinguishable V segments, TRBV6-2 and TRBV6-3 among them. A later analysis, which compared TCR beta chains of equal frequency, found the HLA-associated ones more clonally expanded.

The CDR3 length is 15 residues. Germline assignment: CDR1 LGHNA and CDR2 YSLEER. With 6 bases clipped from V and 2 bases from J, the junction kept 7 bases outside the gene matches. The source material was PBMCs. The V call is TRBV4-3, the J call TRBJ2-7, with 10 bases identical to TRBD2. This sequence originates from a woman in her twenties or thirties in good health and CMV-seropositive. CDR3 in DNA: TGCGCCAGCAGACGAGCGGGAGGGGGCCCCTACGAGCAGTACTTC. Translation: CASRRAGGGPYEQYF.